The present T cell receptor beta chain was sequenced within a study of regulatory T cells in long-lasting Graves disease. The study's findings and limits: Newly diagnosed patients shared about a thousand public clonotypes; persistent patients shared approximately 2,900. It was in persistent disease that TRBV28, TRBJ1-2 and TRBJ2-5 were favored.

Comment on this clonotype: Its target is not known.

Germline loops: CDR1 SEHNR, CDR2 FQNEAQ (reference sequence). With 1 base removed from V and 5 bases from J, the gap between germline ends came to 15 bases. This CDR3 is built from 16 residues. TCR beta libraries were built with iRepertoire HTBI primers and Arm-PCR of CDR3 regions. TCRdb reprocessed the multiplex PCR reads with MiXCR, giving one entry per CDR3 protein. Counted here are around 510,000 distinct CDR3 sequences, 20% occurring once; the ten biggest clones make up approximately 7.8%. Described time point: persistent/refractory GD, antithyroid drugs over 5 years with positive TRAb. The TCR library used RNA extracted from PBMCs. Patients were enrolled at an endocrinology department in Xi'an, China.

The source was peripheral blood mononuclear cells (PBMCs), collected when the disease was refractory, from a patient treated with antithyroid drugs. The clonotype comes from a female donor with Graves disease. The genes are TRBV7-9 and TRBJ2-1, with D perhaps matching TRBD1 (6 bases). The CDR3 reads CASSLGFGGGNNEQFF. CDR3 nucleotides: TGTGCCAGCAGCTTAGGGTTTGGGGGCGGAAACAATGAGCAGTTCTTC.